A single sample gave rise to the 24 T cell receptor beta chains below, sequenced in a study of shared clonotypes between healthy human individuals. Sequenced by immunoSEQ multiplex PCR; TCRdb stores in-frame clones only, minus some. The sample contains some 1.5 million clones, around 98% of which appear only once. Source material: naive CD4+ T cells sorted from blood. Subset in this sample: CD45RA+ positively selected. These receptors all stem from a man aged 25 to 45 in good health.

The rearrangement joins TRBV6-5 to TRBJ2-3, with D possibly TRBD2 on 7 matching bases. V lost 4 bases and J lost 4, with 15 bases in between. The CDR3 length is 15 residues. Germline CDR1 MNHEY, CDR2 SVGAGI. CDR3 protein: CASSSRGARPDTQYF. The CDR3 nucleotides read TGTGCCAGCAGTTCTCGGGGGGCGCGACCAGATACGCAGTATTTT.

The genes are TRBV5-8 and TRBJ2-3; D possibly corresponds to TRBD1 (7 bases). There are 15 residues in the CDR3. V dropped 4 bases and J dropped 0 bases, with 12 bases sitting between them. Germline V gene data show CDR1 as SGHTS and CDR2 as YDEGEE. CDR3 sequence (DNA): TGTGCCAGCAGCCGCGGGGACAGAAGCACAGATACGCAGTATTTT. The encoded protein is CASSRGDRSTDTQYF.

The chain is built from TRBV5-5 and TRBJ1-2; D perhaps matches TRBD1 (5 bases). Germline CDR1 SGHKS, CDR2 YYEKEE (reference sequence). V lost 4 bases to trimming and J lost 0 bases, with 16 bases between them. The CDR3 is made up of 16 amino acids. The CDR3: CASSLRVGGSNYGYTF. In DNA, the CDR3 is TGTGCCAGCAGCCTCCGCGTTGGGGGGTCTAACTATGGCTACACCTTC.

CDR3 coding DNA: TGTGCCAACCAGGGGGGGGGAGACACTGAAGCTTTCTTT. Its protein is CANQGGGDTEAFF. The V and J genes are TRBV2 and TRBJ1-1, with 7 positions matching TRBD1. J gave up 3 bases and V 10 bases, and 8 bases lay outside the gene matches. Germline CDR1 SNHLY, CDR2 FYNNEI. The CDR3 extends over 13 amino acids.

CDR3 sequence (DNA): TGTGCCAGCAGCTCGACAGGGGCTGGGGCCAACGTCCTGACTTTC. As protein: CASSSTGAGANVLTF. The rearrangement joins TRBV7-3 to TRBJ2-6, with TRBD1 identical over 8 bases. The CDR3 is made up of 15 amino acids. Trimming took 4 bases from V and 2 from J; bases not matched to a gene: 1. CDR1 is SGHTA, CDR2 FQGTGA, per germline.

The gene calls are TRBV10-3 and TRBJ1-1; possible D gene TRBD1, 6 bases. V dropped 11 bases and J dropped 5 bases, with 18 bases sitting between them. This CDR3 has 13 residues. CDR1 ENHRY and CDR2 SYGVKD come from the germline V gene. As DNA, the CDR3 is TGTGCCGTCTCGGGACACATGGGGACTGAAGCTTTCTTT. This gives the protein CAVSGHMGTEAFF.

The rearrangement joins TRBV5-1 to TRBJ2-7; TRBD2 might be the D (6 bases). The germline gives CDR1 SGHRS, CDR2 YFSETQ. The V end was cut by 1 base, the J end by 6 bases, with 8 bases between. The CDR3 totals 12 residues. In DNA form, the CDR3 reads TGCGCCAGCAGCTTGATGGGGGGCGAGCAGTACTTC. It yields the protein CASSLMGGEQYF.

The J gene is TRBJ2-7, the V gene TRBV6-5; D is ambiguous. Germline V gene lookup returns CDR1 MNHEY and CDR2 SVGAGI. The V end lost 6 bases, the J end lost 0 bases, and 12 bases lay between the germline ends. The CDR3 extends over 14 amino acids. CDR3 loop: CASRTTPGSYEQYF. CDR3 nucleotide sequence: TGTGCCAGCAGAACCACCCCAGGCTCCTACGAGCAGTACTTC.

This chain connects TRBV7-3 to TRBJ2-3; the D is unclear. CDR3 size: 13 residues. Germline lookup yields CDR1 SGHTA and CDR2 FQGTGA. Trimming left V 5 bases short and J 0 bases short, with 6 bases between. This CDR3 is CASSRKSTDTQYF. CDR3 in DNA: TGTGCCAGCAGCCGGAAGAGCACAGATACGCAGTATTTT. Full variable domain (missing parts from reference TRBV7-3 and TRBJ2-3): GAGVSQTPSNKVTEKGKYVELRCDPISGHTALYWYRQSLGQGPEFLIYFQGTGAADDSGLPNDRFFAVRPEGSVSTLKIQRTERGDSAVYLCASSRKSTDTQYFGPGTRLTVL.

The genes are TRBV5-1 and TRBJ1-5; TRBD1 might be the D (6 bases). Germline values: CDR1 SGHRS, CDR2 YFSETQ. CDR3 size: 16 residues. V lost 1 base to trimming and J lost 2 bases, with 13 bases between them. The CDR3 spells CASSLRPGVGNQPQHF. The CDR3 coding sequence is TGCGCCAGCAGCTTGCGTCCAGGGGTGGGCAATCAGCCCCAGCATTTT.

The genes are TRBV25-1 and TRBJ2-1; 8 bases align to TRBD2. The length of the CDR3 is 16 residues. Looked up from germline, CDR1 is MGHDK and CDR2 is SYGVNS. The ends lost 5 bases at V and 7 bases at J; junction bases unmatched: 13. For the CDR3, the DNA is TGTGCCAGCAGTTCCTCGACTAGCGAGGGGAGTAATGAGCAGTTCTTC. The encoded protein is CASSSSTSEGSNEQFF.

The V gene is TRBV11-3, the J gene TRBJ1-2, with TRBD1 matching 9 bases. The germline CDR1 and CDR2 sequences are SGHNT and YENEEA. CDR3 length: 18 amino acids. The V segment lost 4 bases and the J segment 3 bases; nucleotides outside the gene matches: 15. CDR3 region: CASSSRDRVSFSYYGYTF. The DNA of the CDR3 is TGTGCCAGCAGCTCCCGGGACAGGGTATCCTTCAGCTACTATGGCTACACCTTC.

The CDR3 DNA reads as TGTGCCAGCAGTTTCCGCGGGGCCGGCACCGGGGAGCTGTTTTTT. Its translation is CASSFRGAGTGELFF. V usage is TRBV28 and J usage is TRBJ2-2, with a weak D call TRBD2 (6 bases). Germline lookup yields CDR1 MDHEN and CDR2 SYDVKM. This CDR3 has 15 amino acids. The V gene lost 3 bases and the J gene lost 4 bases, with 12 bases spanning the gap. Full variable domain (rest looked up from reference TRBV28 and TRBJ2-2): DVKVTQSSRYLVKRTGEKVFLECVQDMDHENMFWYRQDPGLGLRLIYFSYDVKMKEKGDIPEGYSVSREKKERFSLILESASTNQTSMYLCASSFRGAGTGELFFGEGSRLTVL.

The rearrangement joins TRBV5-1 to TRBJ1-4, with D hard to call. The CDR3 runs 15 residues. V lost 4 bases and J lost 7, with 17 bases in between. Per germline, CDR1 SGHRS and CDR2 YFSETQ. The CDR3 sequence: CASSIRRGVGEKLFF. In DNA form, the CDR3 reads TGCGCCAGCAGCATCAGGCGAGGTGTTGGTGAAAAACTGTTTTTT. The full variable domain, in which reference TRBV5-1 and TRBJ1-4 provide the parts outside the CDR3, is KAGVTQTPRYLIKTRGQQVTLSCSPISGHRSVSWYQQTPGQGLQFLFEYFSETQRNKGNFPGRFSGRQFSNSRSEMNVSTLELGDSALYLCASSIRRGVGEKLFFGSGTQLSVL.

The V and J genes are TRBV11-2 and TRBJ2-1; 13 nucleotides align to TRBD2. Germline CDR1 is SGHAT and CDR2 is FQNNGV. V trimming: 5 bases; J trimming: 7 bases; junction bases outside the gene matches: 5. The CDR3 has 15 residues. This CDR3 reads CASSGTSGRANEQFF. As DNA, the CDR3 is TGTGCCAGCAGCGGCACTAGCGGGAGGGCGAATGAGCAGTTCTTC.

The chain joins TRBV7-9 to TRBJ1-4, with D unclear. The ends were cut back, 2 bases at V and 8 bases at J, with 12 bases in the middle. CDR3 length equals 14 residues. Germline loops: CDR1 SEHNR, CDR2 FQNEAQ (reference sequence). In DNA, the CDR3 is TGTGCCAGCAGCTTATTCGGGGTTGACGAAAAACTGTTTTTT. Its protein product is CASSLFGVDEKLFF.

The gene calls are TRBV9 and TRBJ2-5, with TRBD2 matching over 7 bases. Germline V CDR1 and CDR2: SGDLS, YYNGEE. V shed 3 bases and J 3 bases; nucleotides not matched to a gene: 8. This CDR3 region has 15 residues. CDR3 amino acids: CASSATGGSEETQYF. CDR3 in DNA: TGTGCCAGCAGCGCCACCGGCGGGAGTGAAGAGACCCAGTACTTC.

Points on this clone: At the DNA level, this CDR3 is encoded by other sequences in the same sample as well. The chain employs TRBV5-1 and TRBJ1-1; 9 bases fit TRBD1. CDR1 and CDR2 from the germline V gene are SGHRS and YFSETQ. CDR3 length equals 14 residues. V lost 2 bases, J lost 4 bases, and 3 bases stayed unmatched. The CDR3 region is CASSLSTGGTEAFF. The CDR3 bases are TGCGCCAGCAGCTTATCGACAGGGGGCACTGAAGCTTTCTTT.

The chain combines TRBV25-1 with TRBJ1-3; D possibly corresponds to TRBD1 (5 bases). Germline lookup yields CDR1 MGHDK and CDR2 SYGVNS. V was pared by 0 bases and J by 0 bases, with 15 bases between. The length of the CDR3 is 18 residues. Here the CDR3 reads CASSEYLRQGHSGNTIYF. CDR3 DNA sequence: TGTGCCAGCAGTGAATATTTGCGTCAGGGCCACTCTGGAAACACCATATATTTT.

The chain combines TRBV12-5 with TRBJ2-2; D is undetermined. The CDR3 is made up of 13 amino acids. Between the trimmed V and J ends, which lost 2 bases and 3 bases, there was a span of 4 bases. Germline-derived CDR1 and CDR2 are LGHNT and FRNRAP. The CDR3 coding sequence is TGTGCTAGTGGTTTGAGGGACACCGGGGAGCTGTTTTTT. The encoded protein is CASGLRDTGELFF.

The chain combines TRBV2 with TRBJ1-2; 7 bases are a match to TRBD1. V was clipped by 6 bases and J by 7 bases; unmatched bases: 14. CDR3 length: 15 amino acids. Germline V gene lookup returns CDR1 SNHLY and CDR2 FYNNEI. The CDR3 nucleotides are TGTGCCAGCAGCGCCAGCCCGGGACAGACACTTGGCTACACCTTC. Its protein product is CASSASPGQTLGYTF.

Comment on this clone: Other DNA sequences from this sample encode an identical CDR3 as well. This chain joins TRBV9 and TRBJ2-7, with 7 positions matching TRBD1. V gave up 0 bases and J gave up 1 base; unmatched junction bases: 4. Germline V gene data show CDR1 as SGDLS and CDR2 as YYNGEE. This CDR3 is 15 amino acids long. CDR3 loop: CASSVAGTASYEQYF. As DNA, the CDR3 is TGTGCCAGCAGCGTAGCGGGGACAGCATCCTACGAGCAGTACTTC.

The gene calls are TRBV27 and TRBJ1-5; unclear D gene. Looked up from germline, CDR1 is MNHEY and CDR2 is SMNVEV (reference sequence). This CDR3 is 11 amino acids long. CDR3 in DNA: TGTGCAGCCGGTGGCAATCAGCCCCAGCATTTT. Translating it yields CAAGGNQPQHF.

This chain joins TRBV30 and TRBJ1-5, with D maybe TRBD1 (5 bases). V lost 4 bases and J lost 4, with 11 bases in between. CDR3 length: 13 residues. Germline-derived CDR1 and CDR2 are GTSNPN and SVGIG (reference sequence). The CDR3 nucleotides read TGTGCCTGGACCCAGGGATTGAATCAGCCCCAGCATTTT. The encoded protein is CAWTQGLNQPQHF. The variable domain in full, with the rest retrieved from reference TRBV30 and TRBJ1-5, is SQTIHQWPATLVQPVGSPLSLECTVEGTSNPNLYWYRQAAGRGLQLLFYSVGIGQISSEVPQNLSASRPQDRQFILSSKKLLLSDSGFYLCAWTQGLNQPQHFGDGTRLSIL.